What follows are 17 T cell receptor beta chains derived from one specimen sequenced in a study of blood T cell repertoires in COVID-19 (dated by TCRdb to about 2020). The library came from the immunoSEQ multiplex PCR assay. TCRdb stores this immuneACCESS table with in-frame sequences only. Part of the clones is absent; in the studies checked, under half of the shortfall reflects unresolved V genes, and no reason is known for the rest. The sample contains 200,000 to 300,000 clones, about 85% of them found a single time. The top ten hold under 4% of the sample. Source material: peripheral blood. These receptor sequences come from a young man with active or convalescent COVID-19.

This sequence joins TRBV9 and TRBJ2-1; TRBD2 agrees at 8 bases. Germline lookup yields CDR1 SGDLS and CDR2 YYNGEE. CDR3 length equals 15 residues. Germline trimming cut 0 bases from V and 7 bases from J; bases unmatched to any gene: 6. The CDR3 is CASSVDGRAWNEQFF. In nucleotides, the CDR3 is TGTGCCAGCAGCGTAGACGGGAGGGCCTGGAATGAGCAGTTCTTC. The variable domain in full, completed from reference TRBV9 and TRBJ2-1, reads DSGVTQTPKHLITATGQRVTLRCSPRSGDLSVYWYQQSLDQGLQFLIQYYNGEERAKGNILERFSAQQFPDLHSELNLSSLELGDSALYFCASSVDGRAWNEQFFGPGTRLTVL.

The chain carries TRBV9 and TRBJ2-6, with 10 bases aligning to TRBD1. This CDR3 comprises 13 residues. The V segment lost 3 bases and the J segment 14 bases; nucleotides outside the gene matches: 5. The germline gives CDR1 SGDLS, CDR2 YYNGEE. CDR3 residues: CASSAWDRGFLTF. The CDR3 DNA is TGTGCCAGCAGCGCCTGGGACAGGGGATTCCTGACTTTC.

The rearrangement joins TRBV20-1 to TRBJ2-5, with D perhaps matching TRBD2 (7 bases). V lost 3 bases and J lost 1, with 18 bases in between. This CDR3 contains 16 residues. Germline lookup yields CDR1 DFQATT and CDR2 SNEGSKA (reference sequence). CDR3 in amino acids: CSASRSYGGAQETQYF. The CDR3 nucleotides are TGCAGTGCTAGTCGTTCTTATGGGGGGGCCCAAGAGACCCAGTACTTC.

The chain couples TRBV4-1 to TRBJ1-2; a possible D gene is TRBD1 (5 bases). Trimming left V 0 bases short and J 3 bases short, with 11 bases between. Per the germline V gene, CDR1 is MGHRA and CDR2 is YSYEKL. The CDR3 has 15 amino acids. Here the CDR3 DNA reads TGCGCCAGCAGCCAAGACGCGGGGCTCTACTATGGCTACACCTTC. Amino acids: CASSQDAGLYYGYTF.

V gene TRBV7-3 combines with J gene TRBJ1-1; D gene uncertain. The V gene's germline CDR1 is SGHTA and CDR2 FQGTGA. This CDR3 comprises 15 residues. Trimming left V 5 bases short and J 1 base short, with 14 bases between. CDR3 amino acids: CASSPPGSANTEAFF. The CDR3 nucleotides read TGTGCCAGCAGCCCCCCGGGGTCGGCGAACACTGAAGCTTTCTTT. Drawing the rest from reference TRBV7-3 and TRBJ1-1, the complete variable domain is GAGVSQTPSNKVTEKGKYVELRCDPISGHTALYWYRQSLGQGPEFLIYFQGTGAADDSGLPNDRFFAVRPEGSVSTLKIQRTERGDSAVYLCASSPPGSANTEAFFGQGTRLTVV.

The genes are TRBV20-1 and TRBJ1-4; weak D call: TRBD1 (6 bases). V shed 3 bases and J shed 9 bases, with 17 bases lying between them. CDR3 length: 14 residues. Germline V gene data show CDR1 as DFQATT and CDR2 as SNEGSKA (reference sequence). CDR3 in amino acids: CSASFPPTGQKLFF. The CDR3 DNA follows: TGCAGTGCTAGTTTTCCCCCGACAGGACAAAAACTGTTTTTT.

This chain joins TRBV5-5 and TRBJ1-3; 9 nucleotides align to TRBD1. The V segment lost 4 bases and the J segment 1 base; nucleotides outside the gene matches: 6. The germline V gene has CDR1 SGHKS and CDR2 YYEKEE (reference sequence). This CDR3 comprises 16 residues. The CDR3 DNA reads TGTGCCAGCAGCGTCGGACAGGGGATTTCTGGAAACACCATATATTTT. Translated: CASSVGQGISGNTIYF. The full variable domain, completed using reference TRBV5-5 and TRBJ1-3, is DAGVTQSPTHLIKTRGQQVTLRCSPISGHKSVSWYQQVLGQGPQFIFQYYEKEERGRGNFPDRFSARQFPNYSSELNVNALLLGDSALYLCASSVGQGISGNTIYFGEGSWLTVV.

CDR3 loop: CASSPSQRVREKLFF. CDR3 nucleotides: TGTGCCAGTAGTCCCTCACAGAGGGTACGGGAAAAACTGTTTTTT. The chain has TRBV19 and TRBJ1-4, with D unresolved. The CDR3 covers 15 residues. Germline V CDR1 and CDR2: LNHDA, SQIVND (reference sequence). V dropped 5 bases and J dropped 8 bases, with 18 bases sitting between them.

This clone appeared a single time. The J gene is TRBJ1-2, the V gene TRBV12-5; D is uncertain. CDR3 length: 13 residues. The V end was cut by 4 bases, the J end by 4 bases, with 10 bases between. CDR1 is LGHNT, CDR2 FRNRAP, per germline. DNA of the CDR3: TGTGCTAGTGGTTCCCCCCTCTTCTATGGCTACACCTTC. Amino acids: CASGSPLFYGYTF. Full variable domain (remainder filled in from reference TRBV12-5 and TRBJ1-2): DARVTQTPRHKVTEMGQEVTMRCQPILGHNTVFWYRQTMMQGLELLAYFRNRAPLDDSGMPKDRFSAEMPDATLATLKIQPSEPRDSAVYFCASGSPLFYGYTFGSGTRLTVV.

V usage is TRBV29-1 and J usage is TRBJ2-7, with D unclear. The CDR3 is 11 residues long. Looked up from germline, CDR1 is SQVTM and CDR2 is ANQGSEA. V gave up 1 base and J gave up 6 bases, with 7 bases separating them. CDR3 loop: CSVEGASEQYF. The CDR3, as DNA: TGCAGCGTTGAAGGGGCGAGCGAGCAGTACTTC.

J is TRBJ2-5 and V is TRBV6-6; maybe TRBD2 (5 bases). The CDR3 loop spans 13 amino acids. Germline V gives CDR1 MNHNY, CDR2 SVGAGI (reference sequence). V lost 7 bases and J lost 5, with 14 bases in between. CDR3 residues: CASIAPGVETQYF. As DNA, the CDR3 is TGTGCCAGCATCGCCCCCGGGGTGGAGACCCAGTACTTC.

The table lists this clone with a count of one. CDR3 in DNA: TGTGCCAGCAGCCAGGCCTCTCAGGGATCACCCCTCCACTTT. Protein sequence: CASSQASQGSPLHF. The chain combines TRBV3-1 (or the pseudogene TRBV3-2) with TRBJ1-6; weak D call: TRBD1 (5 bases). Per germline, CDR1 LGHDT and CDR2 YNNKEL (reference sequence). With 3 bases removed from V and 10 bases from J, the gap between germline ends came to 13 bases. The CDR3 extends over 14 amino acids.

This clone was recorded a few times. V and J are TRBV6-1 and TRBJ2-6; TRBD1 might be the D (6 bases). V lost 1 base and J 2 bases, leaving 9 bases between the germline ends. CDR3 length equals 16 residues. The germline gives CDR1 MNHNS, CDR2 SASEGT. The CDR3 loop is CASSEEEGAGANVLTF. DNA for the CDR3: TGTGCCAGCAGTGAAGAAGAGGGGGCTGGGGCCAACGTCCTGACTTTC.

The chain links TRBV6-2 or TRBV6-3 to TRBJ2-5, with 8 bases identical to TRBD1. The trim removed 5 bases at V and 7 bases at J, leaving 9 bases unmatched. The CDR3 is made up of 14 amino acids. The germline V gene encodes CDR1 MNHEY and CDR2 SVGEGT. Here the CDR3 reads CASSLRDRWRTQYF. For the CDR3, the DNA is TGTGCCAGCAGTCTTCGGGACAGGTGGCGGACCCAGTACTTC.

The rearrangement uses TRBV30 and TRBJ2-3, with unresolved D. CDR1 and CDR2 from the germline V gene are GTSNPN and SVGIG (reference sequence). Trimming pared 5 bases from V and 5 bases from J, leaving 8 bases between. CDR3 length: 11 amino acids. The DNA of the CDR3 is TGTGCCTGGGATCCCGGAGATACGCAGTATTTT. Translated, it gives CAWDPGDTQYF.

The J gene is TRBJ1-6, the V gene TRBV7-2; D not resolved. The CDR3 runs to 13 residues. Germline CDR1 reads SGHTA; CDR2 reads FQGNSA. The germline V and J ends were trimmed by 2 bases and 9 bases, with 8 bases remaining between them. CDR3 in DNA: TGTGCCAGCAGCTTATTCCAGGTTTCACCCCTCCACTTT. This codes for CASSLFQVSPLHF. The complete variable domain, with remaining parts taken from reference TRBV7-2 and TRBJ1-6, reads GAGVSQSPSNKVTEKGKDVELRCDPISGHTALYWYRQSLGQGLEFLIYFQGNSAPDKSGLPSDRFSAERTGGSVSTLTIQRTQQEDSAVYLCASSLFQVSPLHFGNGTRLTVT.

The chain recombines TRBV7-6 with TRBJ2-2; TRBD2 matches 7 bases. V lost 5 bases and J lost 5; bases outside the gene matches: 14. This CDR3 has 17 amino acids. From germline, CDR1 is SGHVS and CDR2 FNYEAQ. The CDR3 reads CASSERIAGTVTGELFF. The CDR3 DNA is TGTGCCAGCAGCGAGAGGATAGCGGGCACGGTGACCGGGGAGCTGTTTTTT.